Listed below are T cell receptor beta chains from one sample, sequenced in a study of immune cell composition in non-small cell lung cancer. TCRdb keeps only in-frame clones here, not all; method: immunoSEQ multiplex PCR. The sample has 1,500 to 2,500 clones, roughly 82% seen once. Sample: lung tumor tissue. The receptors were gathered from a human donor with non-small cell lung cancer. CDR3s include the opening cysteine and the closing phenylalanine or tryptophan. Fields, in order: V gene, D gene, clone size, J gene, CDR3 DNA, CDR3 protein. A D gene is named only where the DNA matches it firmly. For some rows the clone size is stated as once, few or many, or as a class when expanded; others skip it.

V gene: TRBV2
D gene: .
clone size: .
J gene: TRBJ1-1
CDR3 DNA: TGTGCCAGCACCGAAAGGAGGTGGAACACTGAAGCTTTCTTT
CDR3 protein: CASTERRWNTEAFF

V gene: TRBV2
D gene: TRBD1
clone size: .
J gene: TRBJ2-1
CDR3 DNA: TGTGCCAGCAGACCATCCCGACAGGGTAGGCGCAATGAGCAGTTCTTC
CDR3 protein: CASRPSRQGRRNEQFF

V gene: TRBV28
D gene: TRBD1
clone size: .
J gene: TRBJ1-2
CDR3 DNA: TGTGCCAGCAGCCCGCCCGTAAGGACAGGGGATGGCTACACCTTC
CDR3 protein: CASSPPVRTGDGYTF

V gene: TRBV6-1
D gene: TRBD1
clone size: few
J gene: TRBJ1-5
CDR3 DNA: TGTGCCAGCAGCCCGACAGGGTCTAGCAATCAGCCCCAGCATTTT
CDR3 protein: CASSPTGSSNQPQHF

V gene: TRBV9
D gene: .
clone size: .
J gene: TRBJ2-3
CDR3 DNA: TGTGCCAGCAGCGACTCGTGGACAGATACGCAGTATTTT
CDR3 protein: CASSDSWTDTQYF

V gene: TRBV5-4
D gene: .
clone size: .
J gene: TRBJ2-7
CDR3 DNA: TGTGCCAGCAGCTTCGTCCCTAGCTCCTACGAGCAGTACTTC
CDR3 protein: CASSFVPSSYEQYF

V gene: TRBV5-1
D gene: .
clone size: .
J gene: TRBJ2-2
CDR3 DNA: TGCGCCAGCAGGGCGTCACTAGTTAGTACCGGGGAGCTGTTTTTT
CDR3 protein: CASRASLVSTGELFF

V gene: TRBV5-1
D gene: .
clone size: .
J gene: TRBJ2-7
CDR3 DNA: TGCGCCAGCAGCCCGGGAGACGGTTACTACGAGCAGTACTTC
CDR3 protein: CASSPGDGYYEQYF

V gene: TRBV9
D gene: TRBD1
clone size: few
J gene: TRBJ2-7
CDR3 DNA: TGTGCCAGCAGCCCCGGACAGGGGGCCTACGAGCAGTACTTC
CDR3 protein: CASSPGQGAYEQYF

V gene: TRBV18
D gene: TRBD1
clone size: .
J gene: TRBJ1-4
CDR3 DNA: TGTGCCAGCCGCAAGGACAGGACTAATGAAAAACTGTTTTTT
CDR3 protein: CASRKDRTNEKLFF

V gene: TRBV5-1
D gene: .
clone size: .
J gene: TRBJ1-6
CDR3 DNA: TGCGCCAGCAGGGGAGGGGATAATTCACCCCTCCACTTT
CDR3 protein: CASRGGDNSPLHF

V gene: TRBV9
D gene: .
clone size: .
J gene: TRBJ2-1
CDR3 DNA: TGTGCCAGCAGCCTTGGACTATCGAGGGATGAGCAGTTCTTC
CDR3 protein: CASSLGLSRDEQFF

V gene: TRBV6-5
D gene: .
clone size: .
J gene: TRBJ1-1
CDR3 DNA: TGTGCCAGCAGTCCGGGGGGACTTTTGAACACTGAAGCTTTCTTT
CDR3 protein: CASSPGGLLNTEAFF

V gene: TRBV28
D gene: TRBD1
clone size: .
J gene: TRBJ2-1
CDR3 DNA: TGTGCCAGCAGTTTCACCGGGACAGGACTTTACAATGAGCAGTTCTTC
CDR3 protein: CASSFTGTGLYNEQFF

V gene: TRBV11-3
D gene: .
clone size: .
J gene: TRBJ2-1
CDR3 DNA: TGTGCCAGCAGCGCCCAGACAGGAAGGTTAGGCAATGAGCAGTTCTTC
CDR3 protein: CASSAQTGRLGNEQFF

V gene: TRBV2
D gene: TRBD1
clone size: .
J gene: TRBJ1-4
CDR3 DNA: TGTGCCAGCAGGACCGGGACAGGTGATGAAAAACTGTTTTTT
CDR3 protein: CASRTGTGDEKLFF

V gene: TRBV10-1
D gene: .
clone size: once
J gene: TRBJ2-3
CDR3 DNA: TGCGCCAGCAGTGAGGCACAGAGCACAGATACGCAGTATTTT
CDR3 protein: CASSEAQSTDTQYF

V gene: TRBV7-6
D gene: .
clone size: .
J gene: TRBJ2-3
CDR3 DNA: TGTGCCAGCAGCTTAGGCGCCGGCGGAGACACAGATACGCAGTATTTT
CDR3 protein: CASSLGAGGDTDTQYF

V gene: TRBV6-1
D gene: TRBD1
clone size: .
J gene: TRBJ2-3
CDR3 DNA: TGTGCCAGCAGTGACGGGACAGGGGCCACAGATACGCAGTATTTT
CDR3 protein: CASSDGTGATDTQYF

V gene: TRBV5-1
D gene: .
clone size: .
J gene: TRBJ1-3
CDR3 DNA: TGCGCCAGCAGCTTGAGACAGAGCTCTGGAAACACCATATATTTT
CDR3 protein: CASSLRQSSGNTIYF

V gene: TRBV11-3
D gene: TRBD1
clone size: .
J gene: TRBJ2-7
CDR3 DNA: TGTGCCAGCATGTCTAGGGGACAGATACCCTACGAGCAGTACTTC
CDR3 protein: CASMSRGQIPYEQYF

V gene: TRBV10-2
D gene: TRBD1
clone size: .
J gene: TRBJ2-2
CDR3 DNA: TGCGCCAGCAGACAGGGGGCCGGGGAGCTGTTTTTT
CDR3 protein: CASRQGAGELFF

V gene: TRBV27
D gene: TRBD1
clone size: .
J gene: TRBJ2-7
CDR3 DNA: TGTGCCAGCAGTTTATCCCCAGGGGGCACTACCTACGAGCAGTACTTC
CDR3 protein: CASSLSPGGTTYEQYF

V gene: TRBV6-6
D gene: .
clone size: .
J gene: TRBJ2-7
CDR3 DNA: TGTGCCAGCAGTTACGGGCAGGGGGGAAGCGAGCAGTACTTC
CDR3 protein: CASSYGQGGSEQYF

V gene: TRBV29-1
D gene: TRBD1
clone size: .
J gene: TRBJ2-7
CDR3 DNA: TGCAGCGTTGAAGGGGGACAGGGGGCGTACGAGCAGTACTTC
CDR3 protein: CSVEGGQGAYEQYF

V gene: TRBV5-8
D gene: .
clone size: .
J gene: TRBJ2-4
CDR3 DNA: TGTGCCAGCAGCAGCGGGACATTTCTAGCCAAAAACATTCAGTACTTC
CDR3 protein: CASSSGTFLAKNIQYF

V gene: TRBV20-1
D gene: .
clone size: .
J gene: TRBJ2-7
CDR3 DNA: TGCAGTGCTAGAGGGGGCTACGAGCAGTACTTC
CDR3 protein: CSARGGYEQYF

V gene: TRBV7-9
D gene: TRBD2
clone size: few
J gene: TRBJ2-2
CDR3 DNA: TGTGCCAGCACCTTTATTACAGGGAGACTAGCGGGGAACACCGGGGAGCTGTTTTTT
CDR3 protein: CASTFITGRLAGNTGELFF

V gene: TRBV9
D gene: .
clone size: .
J gene: TRBJ2-5
CDR3 DNA: TGTGCCAGCAGCCCAGGGATCCGGGACTCCCAAGAGACCCAGTACTTC
CDR3 protein: CASSPGIRDSQETQYF

V gene: TRBV7-9
D gene: .
clone size: few
J gene: TRBJ1-1
CDR3 DNA: TGTGCCAGCAGCCCCCCTACAGGGTCGAACACTGAAGCTTTCTTT
CDR3 protein: CASSPPTGSNTEAFF

V gene: TRBV28
D gene: .
clone size: once
J gene: TRBJ1-5
CDR3 DNA: TGTGCCAGCAGTTTTGGGGGGACTCAGCCCCAGCATTTT
CDR3 protein: CASSFGGTQPQHF

V gene: TRBV10-1
D gene: TRBD2
clone size: .
J gene: TRBJ2-3
CDR3 DNA: TGCGCCAGCAGTGAGTCGAGTAGCGGGGGCACAGATACGCAGTATTTT
CDR3 protein: CASSESSSGGTDTQYF

V gene: TRBV27
D gene: TRBD1
clone size: .
J gene: TRBJ1-1
CDR3 DNA: TGTGCCAGCACGAACAGCTGGACAGGGATGGACACTGAAGCTTTCTTT
CDR3 protein: CASTNSWTGMDTEAFF

V gene: TRBV29-1
D gene: .
clone size: few
J gene: TRBJ2-7
CDR3 DNA: TGCAGCGTTGTCGGGAGCTACGAGCAGTACTTC
CDR3 protein: CSVVGSYEQYF

V gene: TRBV7-9
D gene: TRBD1
clone size: .
J gene: TRBJ1-1
CDR3 DNA: TGTGCCAGCAGCCCACCACAGGGGTCGAACACTGAAGCTTTCTTT
CDR3 protein: CASSPPQGSNTEAFF

V gene: TRBV19
D gene: TRBD1
clone size: once
J gene: TRBJ1-6
CDR3 DNA: TGTGCCAGTAGTACTGGGACAGGGAATTCACCCCTCCACTTT
CDR3 protein: CASSTGTGNSPLHF

V gene: TRBV2
D gene: .
clone size: .
J gene: TRBJ1-2
CDR3 DNA: TGTGCCAGCAGGATATACAGTTCTGGCTACACCTTC
CDR3 protein: CASRIYSSGYTF

V gene: TRBV9
D gene: .
clone size: .
J gene: TRBJ1-1
CDR3 DNA: TGTGCCAGCAGCAGAGACTGGAACACTGAAGCTTTCTTT
CDR3 protein: CASSRDWNTEAFF

V gene: TRBV9
D gene: TRBD2
clone size: .
J gene: TRBJ2-5
CDR3 DNA: TGTGCCAGCAGCGTAGCTACAAGGAGACTTAGCGGGAGGGCCCCTACCTGTGAGACCCAGTACTTC
CDR3 protein: CASSVATRRLSGRAPTCETQYF

V gene: TRBV11-2
D gene: .
clone size: .
J gene: TRBJ1-5
CDR3 DNA: TGTGCCAGCAGCGACAGCGTTAGCAATCAGCCCCAGCATTTT
CDR3 protein: CASSDSVSNQPQHF

V gene: TRBV11-2
D gene: .
clone size: .
J gene: TRBJ1-3
CDR3 DNA: TGTGCCAGCAGCCCGCGGGGCGACACCATATATTTT
CDR3 protein: CASSPRGDTIYF

V gene: TRBV11-2
D gene: .
clone size: .
J gene: TRBJ2-5
CDR3 DNA: TGTGCCACTTCTACAGGGTTTCAAGAGACCCAGTACTTC
CDR3 protein: CATSTGFQETQYF

V gene: TRBV9
D gene: .
clone size: .
J gene: TRBJ1-1
CDR3 DNA: TGTGCCAGCAGCCCAGCGGGCGGTAGTACTGAAGCTTTCTTT
CDR3 protein: CASSPAGGSTEAFF

V gene: TRBV10-1
D gene: .
clone size: once
J gene: TRBJ2-5
CDR3 DNA: TGCGCCAGCAGTGAGCCTCAGGGGCGGGAGACCCAGTACTTC
CDR3 protein: CASSEPQGRETQYF

V gene: TRBV5-8
D gene: .
clone size: .
J gene: TRBJ2-6
CDR3 DNA: TGTGCCAGCTACGGCGGGCGCGGCCTTCTTTCTGGGGCCAACGTCCTGACTTTC
CDR3 protein: CASYGGRGLLSGANVLTF

V gene: TRBV6-5
D gene: .
clone size: .
J gene: TRBJ1-1
CDR3 DNA: TGTGCCAGCAGACCCACCTCGGTGGTGAGGACTGAAGCTTTCTTT
CDR3 protein: CASRPTSVVRTEAFF

V gene: TRBV11-2
D gene: .
clone size: .
J gene: TRBJ2-5
CDR3 DNA: TGTGCCAGCAGCCGCCCCGGCGGGGTGGTAGAGACCCAGTACTTC
CDR3 protein: CASSRPGGVVETQYF

V gene: TRBV7-9
D gene: TRBD2
clone size: large
J gene: TRBJ2-5
CDR3 DNA: TGTGCCAGCAGCCCACCCGGGACTAGCGGCGGTTACCAAGAGACCCAGTACTTC
CDR3 protein: CASSPPGTSGGYQETQYF

V gene: TRBV11-3
D gene: .
clone size: few
J gene: TRBJ2-1
CDR3 DNA: TGTGCCAGCAGCCAGTTCAATGAGCAGTTCTTC
CDR3 protein: CASSQFNEQFF

V gene: TRBV18
D gene: TRBD1
clone size: .
J gene: TRBJ1-4
CDR3 DNA: TGTGCCAGCTCACCTGCGGACAGGGAAAAAAAACTGTTTTTT
CDR3 protein: CASSPADREKKLFF

V gene: TRBV9
D gene: TRBD1
clone size: few
J gene: TRBJ2-7
CDR3 DNA: TGTGCCAGCAGCGCCTCCGGGACAGCTTCCTACGAGCAGTACTTC
CDR3 protein: CASSASGTASYEQYF

V gene: TRBV9
D gene: TRBD2
clone size: .
J gene: TRBJ2-5
CDR3 DNA: TGTGCCAGCAGCGTAGGGGCGGGGGGGTCCCAAGAGACCCAGTACTTC
CDR3 protein: CASSVGAGGSQETQYF

V gene: TRBV6-1
D gene: TRBD2
clone size: .
J gene: TRBJ2-1
CDR3 DNA: TGTGCCAGCAGTCTAGCGGGAGATAGGAATGAGCAGTTCTTC
CDR3 protein: CASSLAGDRNEQFF

V gene: TRBV5-4
D gene: TRBD1
clone size: .
J gene: TRBJ2-3
CDR3 DNA: TGTGCCAGCAGCTTGCACGGGACAGCAATCACAGATACGCAGTATTTT
CDR3 protein: CASSLHGTAITDTQYF

V gene: TRBV7-6
D gene: .
clone size: .
J gene: TRBJ1-5
CDR3 DNA: TGTGCCAGCAGCCATCGGTTTGATCAGCCCCAGCATTTT
CDR3 protein: CASSHRFDQPQHF

V gene: TRBV5-1
D gene: TRBD1
clone size: once
J gene: TRBJ1-1
CDR3 DNA: TGCGCCAGCAGCTCGGGACAGGGCGCCACTGAAGCTTTCTTT
CDR3 protein: CASSSGQGATEAFF

V gene: TRBV9
D gene: .
clone size: few
J gene: TRBJ1-2
CDR3 DNA: TGTGCCAGCAGCCCACGGACTGAAGACTATGGCTACACCTTC
CDR3 protein: CASSPRTEDYGYTF

V gene: TRBV11-3
D gene: TRBD1
clone size: once
J gene: TRBJ2-2
CDR3 DNA: TGTGCCAGCAGCTTCCGACAGGGCGGGGAGCTGTTTTTT
CDR3 protein: CASSFRQGGELFF

V gene: TRBV2
D gene: TRBD1
clone size: few
J gene: TRBJ2-4
CDR3 DNA: TGTGCCAGCACTGGCGGCCAGGGGGCGGGAAACATTCAGTACTTC
CDR3 protein: CASTGGQGAGNIQYF

V gene: TRBV9
D gene: TRBD2
clone size: .
J gene: TRBJ2-1
CDR3 DNA: TGTGCCAGCAGCGTTGTTCCCCTACGGGGGCGGGAGGGCCAGAATGAGCAGTTCTTC
CDR3 protein: CASSVVPLRGREGQNEQFF